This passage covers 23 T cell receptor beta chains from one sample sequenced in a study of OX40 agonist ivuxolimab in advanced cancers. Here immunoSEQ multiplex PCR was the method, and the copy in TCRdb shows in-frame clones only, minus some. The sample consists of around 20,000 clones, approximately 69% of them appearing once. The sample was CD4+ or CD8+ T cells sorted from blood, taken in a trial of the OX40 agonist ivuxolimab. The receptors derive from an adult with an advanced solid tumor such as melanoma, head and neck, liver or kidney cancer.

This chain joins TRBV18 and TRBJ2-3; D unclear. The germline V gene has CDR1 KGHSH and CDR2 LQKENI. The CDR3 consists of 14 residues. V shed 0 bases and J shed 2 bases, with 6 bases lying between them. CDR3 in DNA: TGTGCCAGCTCACCACCAGTAGACACAGATACGCAGTATTTT. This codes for CASSPPVDTDTQYF.

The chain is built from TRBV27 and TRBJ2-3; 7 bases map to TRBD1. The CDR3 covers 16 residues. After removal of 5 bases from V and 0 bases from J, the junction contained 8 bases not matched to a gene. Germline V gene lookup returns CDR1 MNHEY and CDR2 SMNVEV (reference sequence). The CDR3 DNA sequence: TGTGCCAGCAGTCCCCGGGACAGCATTAGCACAGATACGCAGTATTTT. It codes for CASSPRDSISTDTQYF.

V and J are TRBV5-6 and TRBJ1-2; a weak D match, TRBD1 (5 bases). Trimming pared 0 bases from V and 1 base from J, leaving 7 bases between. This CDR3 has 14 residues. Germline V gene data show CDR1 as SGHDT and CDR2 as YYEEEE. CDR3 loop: CASSLGQLNYGYTF. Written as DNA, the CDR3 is TGTGCCAGCAGCTTGGGACAGCTTAACTATGGCTACACCTTC.

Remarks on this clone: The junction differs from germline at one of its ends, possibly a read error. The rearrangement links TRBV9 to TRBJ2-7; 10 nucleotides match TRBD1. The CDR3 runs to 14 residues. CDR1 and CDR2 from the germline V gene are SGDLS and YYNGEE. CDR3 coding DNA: TGTGGCAGCAGCGCCGGACAGGGGGCCTACGAGCAGTACTTC. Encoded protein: CGSSAGQGAYEQYF.

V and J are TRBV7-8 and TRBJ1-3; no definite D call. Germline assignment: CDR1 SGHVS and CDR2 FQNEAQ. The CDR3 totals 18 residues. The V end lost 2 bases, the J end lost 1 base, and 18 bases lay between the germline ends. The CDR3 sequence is CASSLNVPGLPSGNTIYF. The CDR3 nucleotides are TGTGCCAGCAGCTTAAATGTGCCAGGTTTGCCGTCTGGAAACACCATATATTTT.

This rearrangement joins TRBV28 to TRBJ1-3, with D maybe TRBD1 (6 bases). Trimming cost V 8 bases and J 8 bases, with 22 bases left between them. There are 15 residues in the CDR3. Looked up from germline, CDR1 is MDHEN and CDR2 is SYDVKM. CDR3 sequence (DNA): TGTGCCAGCCTGGGGATGAATAGGGGGATTCACACCATATATTTT. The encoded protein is CASLGMNRGIHTIYF.

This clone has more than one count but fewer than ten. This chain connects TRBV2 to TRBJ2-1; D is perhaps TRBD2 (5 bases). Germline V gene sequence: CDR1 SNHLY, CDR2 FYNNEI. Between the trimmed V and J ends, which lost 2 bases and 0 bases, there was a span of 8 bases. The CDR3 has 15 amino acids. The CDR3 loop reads CASSELASSYNEQFF. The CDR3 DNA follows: TGTGCCAGCAGTGAACTAGCAAGCTCCTACAATGAGCAGTTCTTC.

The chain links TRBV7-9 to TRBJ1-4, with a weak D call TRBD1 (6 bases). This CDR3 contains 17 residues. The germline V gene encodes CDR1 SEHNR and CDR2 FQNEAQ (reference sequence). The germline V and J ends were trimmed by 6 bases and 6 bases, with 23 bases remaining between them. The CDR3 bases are TGTGCCAGCAGACCCCGACGGGGGCGCGTGGGAGATGAAAAACTGTTTTTT. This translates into CASRPRRGRVGDEKLFF. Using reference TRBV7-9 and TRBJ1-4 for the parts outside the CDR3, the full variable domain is DTGVSQNPRHKITKRGQNVTFRCDPISEHNRLYWYRQTLGQGPEFLTYFQNEAQLEKSRLLSDRFSAERPKGSFSTLEIQRTEQGDSAMYLCASRPRRGRVGDEKLFFGSGTQLSVL.

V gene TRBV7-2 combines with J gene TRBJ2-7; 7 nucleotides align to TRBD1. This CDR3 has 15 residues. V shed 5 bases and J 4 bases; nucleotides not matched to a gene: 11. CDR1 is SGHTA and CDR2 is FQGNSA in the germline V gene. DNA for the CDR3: TGTGCCAGCAGCCCCATGAGGGGGCCTTTGTACGAGCAGTACTTC. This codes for CASSPMRGPLYEQYF.

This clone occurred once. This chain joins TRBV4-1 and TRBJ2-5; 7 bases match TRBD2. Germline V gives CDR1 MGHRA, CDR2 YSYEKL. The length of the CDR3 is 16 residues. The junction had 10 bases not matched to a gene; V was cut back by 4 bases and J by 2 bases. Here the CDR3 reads CASSPRLANSQETQYF. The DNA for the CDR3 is TGCGCCAGCAGCCCTAGACTAGCAAATTCTCAAGAGACCCAGTACTTC.

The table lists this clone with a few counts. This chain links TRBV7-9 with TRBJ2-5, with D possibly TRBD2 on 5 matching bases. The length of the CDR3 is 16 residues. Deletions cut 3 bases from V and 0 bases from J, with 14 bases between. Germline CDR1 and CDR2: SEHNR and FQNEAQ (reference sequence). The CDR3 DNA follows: TGTGCCAGCAGCTTGATCGGGGAAACGTACCAAGAGACCCAGTACTTC. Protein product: CASSLIGETYQETQYF.

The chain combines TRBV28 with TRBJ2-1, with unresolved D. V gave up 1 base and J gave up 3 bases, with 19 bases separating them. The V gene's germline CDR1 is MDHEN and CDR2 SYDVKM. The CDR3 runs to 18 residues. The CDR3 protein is CASSLSIGLEELYNEQFF. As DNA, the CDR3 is TGTGCCAGCAGTTTATCTATTGGGCTAGAGGAACTCTACAATGAGCAGTTCTTC.

This CDR3 reads CASSIIYTGELFF. The CDR3 nucleotides are TGTGCCAGCAGCATTATCTACACCGGGGAGCTGTTTTTT. The chain links TRBV5-4 to TRBJ2-2; D not resolved. Deletions cut 4 bases from V and 3 bases from J, with 7 bases between. This CDR3 spans 13 amino acids. Germline CDR1 SGHNT, CDR2 YYREEE (reference sequence).

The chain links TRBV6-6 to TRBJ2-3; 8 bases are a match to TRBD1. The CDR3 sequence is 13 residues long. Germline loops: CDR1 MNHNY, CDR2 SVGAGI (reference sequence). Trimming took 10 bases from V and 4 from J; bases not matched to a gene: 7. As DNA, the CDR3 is TGTGCCATCGGACAGGGCGGGTCAGATACGCAGTATTTT. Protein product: CAIGQGGSDTQYF.

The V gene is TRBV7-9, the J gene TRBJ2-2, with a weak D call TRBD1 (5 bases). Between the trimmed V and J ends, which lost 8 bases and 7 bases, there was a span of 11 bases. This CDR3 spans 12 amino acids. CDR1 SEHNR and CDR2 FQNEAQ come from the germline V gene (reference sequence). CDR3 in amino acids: CASDQGNGELFF. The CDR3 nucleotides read TGTGCCAGCGACCAGGGAAACGGGGAGCTGTTTTTT.

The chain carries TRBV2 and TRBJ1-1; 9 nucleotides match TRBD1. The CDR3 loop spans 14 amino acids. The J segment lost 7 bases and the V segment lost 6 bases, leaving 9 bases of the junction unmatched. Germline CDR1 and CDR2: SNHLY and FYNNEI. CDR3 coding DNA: TGTGCCAGCAGGCCGGACAGGGGAGGCAATGAAGCTTTCTTT. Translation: CASRPDRGGNEAFF.

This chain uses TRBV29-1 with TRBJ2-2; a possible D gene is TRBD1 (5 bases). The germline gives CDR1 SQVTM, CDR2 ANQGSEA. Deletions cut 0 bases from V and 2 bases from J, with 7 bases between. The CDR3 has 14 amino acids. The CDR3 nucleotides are TGCAGCGTTGAAGAGGGGCCAAACACCGGGGAGCTGTTTTTT. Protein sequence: CSVEEGPNTGELFF.

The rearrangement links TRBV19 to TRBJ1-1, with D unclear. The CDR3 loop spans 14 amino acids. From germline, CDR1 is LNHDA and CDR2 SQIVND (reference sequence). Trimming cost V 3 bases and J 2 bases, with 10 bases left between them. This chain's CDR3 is CASSIGQSNTEAFF. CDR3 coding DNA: TGTGCCAGTAGTATTGGGCAGTCAAACACTGAAGCTTTCTTT.

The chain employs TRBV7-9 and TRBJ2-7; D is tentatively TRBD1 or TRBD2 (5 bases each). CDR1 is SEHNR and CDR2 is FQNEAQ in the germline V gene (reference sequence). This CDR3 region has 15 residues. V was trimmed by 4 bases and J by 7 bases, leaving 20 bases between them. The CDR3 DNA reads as TGTGCCAGCAGCTCGGGACGGGACGGGTCTCGGGAGCAGTACTTC. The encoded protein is CASSSGRDGSREQYF.

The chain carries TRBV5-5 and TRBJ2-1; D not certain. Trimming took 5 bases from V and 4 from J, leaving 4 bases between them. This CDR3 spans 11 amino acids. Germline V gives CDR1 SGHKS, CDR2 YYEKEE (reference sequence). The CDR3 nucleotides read TGTGCCAGCAGTTTATACAATGAGCAGTTCTTC. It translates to CASSLYNEQFF.

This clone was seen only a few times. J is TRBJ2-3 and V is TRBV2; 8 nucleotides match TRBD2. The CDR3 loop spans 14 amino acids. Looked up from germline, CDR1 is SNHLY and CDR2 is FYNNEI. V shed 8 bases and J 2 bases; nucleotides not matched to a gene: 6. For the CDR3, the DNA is TGTGCCAGCTTGGGGACTAGATACACAGATACGCAGTATTTT. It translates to CASLGTRYTDTQYF.

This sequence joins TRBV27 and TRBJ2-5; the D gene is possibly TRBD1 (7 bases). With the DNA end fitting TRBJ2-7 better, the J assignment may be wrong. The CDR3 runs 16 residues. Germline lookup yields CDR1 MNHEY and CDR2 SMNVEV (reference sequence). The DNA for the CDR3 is TGTGCCAGCAGTCCTTCCTCAGGGGGGAGTATTTACGAGCAGTACTTC. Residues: CASSPSSGGSIYEQYF.

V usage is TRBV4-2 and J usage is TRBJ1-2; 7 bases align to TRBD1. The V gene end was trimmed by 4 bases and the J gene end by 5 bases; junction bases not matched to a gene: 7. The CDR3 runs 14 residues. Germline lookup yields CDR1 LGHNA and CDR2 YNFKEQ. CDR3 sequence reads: CASSLGAGGYGYTF. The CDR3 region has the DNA TGTGCCAGCAGCCTTGGGGCAGGGGGATATGGCTACACCTTC.